This TCR beta chain was identified in a study of blood T cell repertoires in COVID-19. About the study: The study drew acute and convalescent COVID-19 samples from the United States, Italy and Spain.

CDR1 is MRHNA, CDR2 SNTAGT, per germline. V dropped 3 bases and J dropped 4; count of bases not matched to a gene: 6. The CDR3 consists of 15 residues. Assay: immunoSEQ multiplex PCR; the TCRdb copy retains only in-frame clones and omits some. The sample holds 150,000 to 250,000 clones, roughly 84% seen once. V gene TRBV6-4 combines with J gene TRBJ2-3; 8 bases fit TRBD2. Sequenced: PBMCs or T cells enriched from blood (not recorded which). The receptor comes from a man aged 35 to 55 who had recovered from COVID-19. DNA of the CDR3: TGTGCCAGCAGTGAATCGGGGGGGCTGGCAGATACGCAGTATTTT. This encodes CASSESGGLADTQYF.